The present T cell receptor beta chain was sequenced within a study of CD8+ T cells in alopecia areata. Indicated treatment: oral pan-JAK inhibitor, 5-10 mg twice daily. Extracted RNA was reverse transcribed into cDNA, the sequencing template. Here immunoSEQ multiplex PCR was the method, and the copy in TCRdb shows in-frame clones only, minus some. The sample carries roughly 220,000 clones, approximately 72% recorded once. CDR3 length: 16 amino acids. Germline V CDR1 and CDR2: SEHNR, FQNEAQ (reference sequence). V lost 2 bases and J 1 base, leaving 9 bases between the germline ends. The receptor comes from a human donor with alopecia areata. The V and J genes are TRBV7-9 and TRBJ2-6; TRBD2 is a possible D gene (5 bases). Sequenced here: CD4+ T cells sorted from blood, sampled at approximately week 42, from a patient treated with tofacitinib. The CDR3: CASSLSGMSGANVLTF. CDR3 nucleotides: TGTGCCAGCAGCTTAAGCGGTATGTCTGGGGCCAACGTCCTGACTTTC.